The next 30 T cell receptor beta chains were all read from a single sample in a study of monozygotic twins with inflammatory bowel disease. TCRdb re-called the 5' RACE reads and gives one entry per CDR3 protein, without DNA. The listing contains 420,000 or so distinct CDR3 sequences. The sequenced sample consisted of blood. These receptors originate from a human donor with ulcerative colitis or Crohn's disease, or a healthy co-twin of an affected twin (not recorded which).

V is TRBV30 and J is TRBJ2-6; TCRdb gives TRBD2 as the D gene, but with no DNA this cannot be confirmed. The germline V gene has CDR1 GTSNPN and CDR2 SVGIG (reference sequence). The CDR3 is 19 residues long. This chain's CDR3 is CAWSHTGSSIPSGANVLTF. The variable domain in full, completed from reference TRBV30 and TRBJ2-6, reads SQTIHQWPATLVQPVGSPLSLECTVEGTSNPNLYWYRQAAGRGLQLLFYSVGIGQISSEVPQNLSASRPQDRQFILSSKKLLLSDSGFYLCAWSHTGSSIPSGANVLTFGAGSRLTVL.

The chain couples TRBV20-1 to TRBJ2-7; the D gene TCRdb calls, TRBD1, cannot be checked with no DNA. Germline CDR1 DFQATT, CDR2 SNEGSKA (reference sequence). CDR3 size: 16 residues. This chain's CDR3 is CSAREGHLLSTYEQYF.

The chain carries TRBV12-3 or TRBV12-4 and TRBJ2-2; the TCRdb D gene call, TRBD1, has no DNA to confirm it. CDR3 length: 14 amino acids. CDR3 sequence: CASSSVGFTGELFF.

The chain joins TRBV14 to TRBJ2-1. Germline values: CDR1 SGHDN, CDR2 FVKESK. This CDR3 comprises 15 residues. The CDR3: CASSQVGASWRTQFF.

V gene TRBV20-1 combines with J gene TRBJ2-2. The CDR3 spans 14 residues. Germline CDR1 DFQATT, CDR2 SNEGSKA (reference sequence). The CDR3 sequence: CSARRRLNTGELFF.

The chain joins TRBV9 to TRBJ1-2; the D call of TRBD1 rests on TCRdb alone, since no DNA is present to check it. The CDR3 has 14 residues. The germline CDR1 and CDR2 sequences are SGDLS and YYNGEE. CDR3 sequence: CASSVAGGFEGYTF.

V and J are TRBV14 and TRBJ1-2. Germline V gives CDR1 SGHDN, CDR2 FVKESK. This CDR3 comprises 14 residues. CDR3 sequence reads: CASSRGVLNYGYTF. The variable domain in full, completed from reference TRBV14 and TRBJ1-2, reads EAGVTQFPSHSVIEKGQTVTLRCDPISGHDNLYWYRRVMGKEIKFLLHFVKESKQDESGMPNNRFLAERTGGTYSTLKVQPAELEDSGVYFCASSRGVLNYGYTFGSGTRLTVV.

This chain connects TRBV6-5 to TRBJ1-1. Germline V gene sequence: CDR1 MNHEY, CDR2 SVGAGI. CDR3 length equals 11 residues. CDR3 amino acids: CASSYREESFF.

The chain joins TRBV7-2 to TRBJ2-7; TCRdb's assignment of TRBD1 cannot be checked, as there is no DNA. CDR3 length equals 15 residues. Per germline, CDR1 SGHTA and CDR2 FQGNSA. The CDR3 region is CASSSGGYSSYEQYF.

This chain connects TRBV7-6 to TRBJ2-3; TCRdb selects TRBD2, and the lack of DNA leaves this call unchecked. Looked up from germline, CDR1 is SGHVS and CDR2 is FNYEAQ. This CDR3 has 16 residues. CDR3 protein: CASSLGAGGAVDTQYF.

This chain joins TRBV4-3 and TRBJ2-7. Germline lookup yields CDR1 LGHNA and CDR2 YSLEER. The CDR3 runs 13 residues. CDR3 sequence: CASSQDGTGEQYF.

The V and J genes are TRBV4-3 and TRBJ1-3. Per germline, CDR1 LGHNA and CDR2 YSLEER. The CDR3 is 16 amino acids. The CDR3 loop is CASSQDRWGSGNTIYF.

The J gene is TRBJ2-5, the V gene TRBV5-3; without DNA, the TCRdb call of TRBD1 cannot be checked. TRBV5-3 is marked as an open reading frame, function uncertain. The CDR3 sequence is 12 residues long. This chain's CDR3 is CARSLEGETQYF.

V is TRBV28 and J is TRBJ1-3; as DNA is missing, the TRBD1 call by TCRdb cannot be tested. Germline CDR1 is MDHEN and CDR2 is SYDVKM. The CDR3 is 14 amino acids. CDR3 sequence reads: CASHRGLSGNTIYF.

V is TRBV3-1 and J is TRBJ1-1; TCRdb's D call of TRBD1 is untestable without DNA. The CDR3 totals 14 residues. Germline V CDR1 and CDR2: LGHDT, YNNKEL (reference sequence). The CDR3: CASSQTGTATEAFF.

The CDR3: CSARVPQRGQPQHF. This chain uses TRBV20-1 with TRBJ1-5. The CDR3 covers 14 residues. The germline V gene has CDR1 DFQATT and CDR2 SNEGSKA (reference sequence).

The chain joins TRBV20-1 to TRBJ1-1; the TCRdb D gene call, TRBD1, has no DNA to confirm it. This CDR3 contains 12 residues. Germline CDR1 reads DFQATT; CDR2 reads SNEGSKA (reference sequence). CDR3 region: CSAPGPGTEAFF.

The chain has TRBV29-1 and TRBJ1-2. This CDR3 is 14 amino acids long. The germline CDR1 and CDR2 sequences are SQVTM and ANQGSEA. CDR3 amino acids: CSVPRAGGVYGYTF.

The chain uses TRBV25-1 and TRBJ2-2. In germline, CDR1 is MGHDK, CDR2 SYGVNS. This CDR3 spans 19 amino acids. CDR3 region: CASSESLHIRRSSTGELFF.

This chain links TRBV10-2 with TRBJ1-1; TCRdb lists TRBD1, though no DNA is available to test this call. Germline CDR1 WSHSY, CDR2 SAAADI. The CDR3 has 13 amino acids. The CDR3 region is CASVDRANTEAFF.

This chain links TRBV3-1 with TRBJ1-1; with no DNA, the TCRdb D assignment of TRBD1 cannot be verified. Germline assignment: CDR1 LGHDT and CDR2 YNNKEL (reference sequence). The CDR3 contains 12 residues. This CDR3 is CASNTGTLRAFF.

The CDR3 spells CASSRRLAGALTDTQYF. V and J are TRBV12-3 or TRBV12-4 and TRBJ2-3; TCRdb's assignment of TRBD2 cannot be checked, as there is no DNA. This CDR3 region has 17 residues.

This chain uses TRBV6-6 with TRBJ2-3; the D gene TCRdb calls, TRBD2, cannot be checked with no DNA. The CDR3 is 14 amino acids. The germline V gene encodes CDR1 MNHNY and CDR2 SVGAGI (reference sequence). CDR3 amino acids: CAISGGARTDTQYF.

V usage is TRBV7-2 and J usage is TRBJ2-1; TCRdb reports TRBD2, a call that lacks DNA to check it against. The CDR3 is 16 amino acids. Germline assignment: CDR1 SGHTA and CDR2 FQGNSA. The CDR3 here is CASSPTSLAGYNEQFF.

The V call is TRBV11-2, the J call TRBJ2-1; lacking DNA, the TRBD2 call made by TCRdb goes unchecked. The germline V gene has CDR1 SGHAT and CDR2 FQNNGV. The CDR3 covers 15 residues. The CDR3 region is CASSIAGVWGNEQFF.

The genes are TRBV5-1 and TRBJ1-4. Germline CDR1 is SGHRS and CDR2 is YFSETQ. The CDR3 totals 13 residues. The CDR3 is CASSSPTNEKLFF.

The chain has TRBV27 and TRBJ2-1; TCRdb reports TRBD2, a call that lacks DNA to check it against. CDR1 is MNHEY, CDR2 SMNVEV, per germline (reference sequence). This CDR3 spans 16 amino acids. The CDR3 sequence: CASSLLGLAGVNEQFF.

V gene TRBV5-1 combines with J gene TRBJ2-2. This CDR3 contains 14 residues. The germline V gene has CDR1 SGHRS and CDR2 YFSETQ. The CDR3 sequence is CASSLSGSTGELFF.

The chain employs TRBV19 and TRBJ2-7. Germline CDR1 reads LNHDA; CDR2 reads SQIVND (reference sequence). The CDR3 loop spans 13 amino acids. CDR3 region: CASSIALSYEQYF.

The genes are TRBV20-1 and TRBJ1-1. Germline V lookup: CDR1 DFQATT, CDR2 SNEGSKA (reference sequence). This CDR3 spans 15 amino acids. The chain's CDR3 is CSPTSLRWGGTEAFF.